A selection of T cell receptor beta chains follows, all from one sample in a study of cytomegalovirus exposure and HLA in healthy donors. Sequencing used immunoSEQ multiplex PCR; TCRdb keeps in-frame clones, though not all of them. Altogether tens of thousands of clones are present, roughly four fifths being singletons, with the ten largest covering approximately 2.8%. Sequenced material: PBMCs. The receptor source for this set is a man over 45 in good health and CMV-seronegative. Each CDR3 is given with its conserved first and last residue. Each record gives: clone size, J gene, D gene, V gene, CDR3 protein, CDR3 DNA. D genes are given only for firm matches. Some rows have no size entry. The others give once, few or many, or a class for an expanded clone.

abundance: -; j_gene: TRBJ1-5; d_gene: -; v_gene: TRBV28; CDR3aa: CASRTAGEGQPQHF; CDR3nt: TGTGCCAGCAGGACGGCGGGCGAGGGTCAGCCCCAGCATTTT
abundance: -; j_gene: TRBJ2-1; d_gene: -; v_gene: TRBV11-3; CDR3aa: CASSRHRDNEQFF; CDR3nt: TGTGCCAGCAGCCGGCACAGAGACAATGAGCAGTTCTTC
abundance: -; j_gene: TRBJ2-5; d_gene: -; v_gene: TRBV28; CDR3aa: CASRVQGLETQYF; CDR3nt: TGTGCCAGCAGGGTACAGGGTCTGGAGACCCAGTACTTC
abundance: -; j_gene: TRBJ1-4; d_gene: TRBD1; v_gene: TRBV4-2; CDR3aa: CASRQGAAEKLFF; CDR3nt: TGTGCCAGCAGGCAGGGGGCGGCGGAAAAACTGTTTTTT
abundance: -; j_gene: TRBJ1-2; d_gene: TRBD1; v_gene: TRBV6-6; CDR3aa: CASTPDRANGYTF; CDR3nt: TGTGCCAGCACCCCGGACAGGGCGAATGGCTACACCTTC
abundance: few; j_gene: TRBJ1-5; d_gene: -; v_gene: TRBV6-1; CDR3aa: CASKQGPVGNQPQHF; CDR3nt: TGTGCCAGCAAGCAGGGGCCCGTCGGGAATCAGCCCCAGCATTTT
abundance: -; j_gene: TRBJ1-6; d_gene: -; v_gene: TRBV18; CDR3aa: CASSPDRVALHF; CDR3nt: TGTGCCAGCTCACCTGATCGGGTCGCCCTCCACTTT
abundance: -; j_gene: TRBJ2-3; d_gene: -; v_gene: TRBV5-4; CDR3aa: CASSLEHRTDTQYF; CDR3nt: TGTGCCAGCAGCTTAGAACACCGCACAGATACGCAGTATTTT
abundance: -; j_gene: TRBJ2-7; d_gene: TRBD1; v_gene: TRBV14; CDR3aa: CASSFNDRGHGYEQYF; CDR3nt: TGTGCCAGCAGCTTCAATGACAGGGGGCATGGGTACGAGCAGTACTTC
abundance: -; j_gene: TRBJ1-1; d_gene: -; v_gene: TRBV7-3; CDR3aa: CASSPTPDSYTEAFF; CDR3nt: TGTGCCAGCAGCCCGACCCCTGACAGTTACACTGAAGCTTTCTTT
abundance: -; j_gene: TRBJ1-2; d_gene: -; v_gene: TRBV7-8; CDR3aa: CASSSHRDNYGYTF; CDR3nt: TGTGCCAGCAGCTCACACAGGGATAACTATGGCTACACCTTC
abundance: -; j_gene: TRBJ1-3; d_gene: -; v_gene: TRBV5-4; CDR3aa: CASSIGATGNTIYF; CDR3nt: TGTGCCAGCAGTATTGGGGCGACTGGAAACACCATATATTTT
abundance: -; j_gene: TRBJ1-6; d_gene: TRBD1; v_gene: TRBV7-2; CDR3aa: CASTRQGGRVISPLHF; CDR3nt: TGTGCCAGCACAAGACAGGGTGGAAGGGTCATTTCACCCCTCCACTTT
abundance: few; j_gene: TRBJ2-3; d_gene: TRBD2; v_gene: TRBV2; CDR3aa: CASSDRLAGVDTQYF; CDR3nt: TGTGCCAGCAGTGATCGTCTAGCGGGGGTAGATACGCAGTATTTT
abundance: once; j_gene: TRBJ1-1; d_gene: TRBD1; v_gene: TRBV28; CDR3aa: CASSLQPGQGGTEAFF; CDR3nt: TGTGCCAGCAGTTTACAACCTGGACAGGGAGGCACTGAAGCTTTCTTT
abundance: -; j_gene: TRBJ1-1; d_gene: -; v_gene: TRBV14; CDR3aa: CASSHRDYRGTEAFF; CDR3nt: TGTGCCAGCAGCCACCGGGACTATAGAGGCACTGAAGCTTTCTTT
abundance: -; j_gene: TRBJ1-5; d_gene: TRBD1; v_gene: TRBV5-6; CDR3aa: CASSRRQGANQPQHF; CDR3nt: TGTGCCAGCAGCAGGCGACAGGGTGCAAATCAGCCCCAGCATTTT
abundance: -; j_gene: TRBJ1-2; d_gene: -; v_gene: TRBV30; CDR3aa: CAWTLPFRVEGYTF; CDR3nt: TGTGCCTGGACCCTACCCTTCAGGGTTGAAGGCTACACCTTC
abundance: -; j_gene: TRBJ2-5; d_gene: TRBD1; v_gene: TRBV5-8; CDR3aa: CASSLGQGAIQETQYF; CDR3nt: TGTGCCAGCAGCCTCGGACAGGGGGCGATCCAAGAGACCCAGTACTTC
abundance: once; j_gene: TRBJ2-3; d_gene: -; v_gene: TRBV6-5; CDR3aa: CASSLGRGSTDTQYF; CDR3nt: TGTGCCAGCAGTTTGGGAAGGGGAAGCACAGATACGCAGTATTTT
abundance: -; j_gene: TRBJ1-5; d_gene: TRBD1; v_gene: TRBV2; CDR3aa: CASSDGTGSNQPQHF; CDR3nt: TGTGCCAGCAGTGACGGGACAGGGAGCAATCAGCCCCAGCATTTT
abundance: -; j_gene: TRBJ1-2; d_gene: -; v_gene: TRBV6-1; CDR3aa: CASREGGRYGYTF; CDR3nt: TGTGCCAGCAGGGAGGGGGGGAGGTATGGCTACACCTTC
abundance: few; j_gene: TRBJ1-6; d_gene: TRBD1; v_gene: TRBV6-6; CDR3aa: CASSQDRAYNSPLHF; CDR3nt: TGTGCCAGCAGCCAGGACAGGGCCTATAATTCACCCCTCCACTTT
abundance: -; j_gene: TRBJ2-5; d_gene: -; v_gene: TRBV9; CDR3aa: CASSVGRWETQYF; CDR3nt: TGTGCCAGCAGCGTAGGGAGGTGGGAGACCCAGTACTTC
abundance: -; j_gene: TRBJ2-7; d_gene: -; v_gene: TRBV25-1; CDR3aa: CASIQNHEQYF; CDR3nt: TGTGCCAGCATACAGAACCACGAGCAGTACTTC
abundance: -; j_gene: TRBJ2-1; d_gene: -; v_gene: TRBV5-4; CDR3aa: CASSLFYNEQFF; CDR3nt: TGTGCCAGCAGCCTCTTCTACAATGAGCAGTTCTTC
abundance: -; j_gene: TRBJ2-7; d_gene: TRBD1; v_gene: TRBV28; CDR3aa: CASSGTGTGAIYEQYF; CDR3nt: TGTGCCAGCAGTGGAACCGGGACAGGGGCCATCTACGAGCAGTACTTC
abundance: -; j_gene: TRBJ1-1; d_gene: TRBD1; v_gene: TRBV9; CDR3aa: CASNQGAQTEAFF; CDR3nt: TGTGCCAGCAACCAGGGGGCTCAGACTGAAGCTTTCTTT